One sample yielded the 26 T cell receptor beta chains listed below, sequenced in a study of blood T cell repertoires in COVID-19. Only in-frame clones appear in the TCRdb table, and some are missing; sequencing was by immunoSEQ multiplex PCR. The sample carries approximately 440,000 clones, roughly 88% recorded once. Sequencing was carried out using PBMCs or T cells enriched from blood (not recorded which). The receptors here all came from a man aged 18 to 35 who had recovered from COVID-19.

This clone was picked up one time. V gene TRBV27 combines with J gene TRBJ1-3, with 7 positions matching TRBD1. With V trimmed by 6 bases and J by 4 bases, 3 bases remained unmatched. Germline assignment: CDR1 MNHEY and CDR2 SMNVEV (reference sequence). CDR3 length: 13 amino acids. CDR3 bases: TGTGCCAGCAGGGGACAGCTCGGAAACACCATATATTTT. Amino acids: CASRGQLGNTIYF.

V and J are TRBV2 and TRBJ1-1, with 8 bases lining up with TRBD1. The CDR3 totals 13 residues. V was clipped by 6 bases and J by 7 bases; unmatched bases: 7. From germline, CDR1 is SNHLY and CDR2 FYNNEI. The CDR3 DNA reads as TGTGCCAGCAGCGGACAGGGAGTAGGTGAAGCTTTCTTT. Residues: CASSGQGVGEAFF.

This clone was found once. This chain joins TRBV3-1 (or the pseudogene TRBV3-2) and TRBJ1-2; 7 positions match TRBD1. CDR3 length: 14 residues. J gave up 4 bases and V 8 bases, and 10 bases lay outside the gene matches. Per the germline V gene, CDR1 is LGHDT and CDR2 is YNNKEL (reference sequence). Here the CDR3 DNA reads TGTGCCAGCGGGGGGACAGACCGCATCTATGGCTACACCTTC. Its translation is CASGGTDRIYGYTF.

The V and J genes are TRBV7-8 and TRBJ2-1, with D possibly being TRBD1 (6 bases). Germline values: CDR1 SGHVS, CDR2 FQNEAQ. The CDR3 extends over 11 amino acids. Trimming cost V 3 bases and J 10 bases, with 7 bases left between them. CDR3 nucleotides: TGTGCCAGCAGCTTCGGACAGGAGCAGTTCTTC. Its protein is CASSFGQEQFF.

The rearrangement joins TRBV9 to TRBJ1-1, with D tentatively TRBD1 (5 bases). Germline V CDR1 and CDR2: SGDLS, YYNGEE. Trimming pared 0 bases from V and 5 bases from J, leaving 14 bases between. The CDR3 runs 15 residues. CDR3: CASSVDGTAGTEAFF. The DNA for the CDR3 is TGTGCCAGCAGCGTAGACGGGACTGCCGGTACTGAAGCTTTCTTT.

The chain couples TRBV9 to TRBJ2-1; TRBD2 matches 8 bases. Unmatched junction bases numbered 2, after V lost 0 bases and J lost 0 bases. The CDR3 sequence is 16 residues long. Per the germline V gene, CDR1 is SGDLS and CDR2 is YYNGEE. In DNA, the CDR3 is TGTGCCAGCAGCGTAGGCGGGGGGACCTCCTACAATGAGCAGTTCTTC. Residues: CASSVGGGTSYNEQFF.

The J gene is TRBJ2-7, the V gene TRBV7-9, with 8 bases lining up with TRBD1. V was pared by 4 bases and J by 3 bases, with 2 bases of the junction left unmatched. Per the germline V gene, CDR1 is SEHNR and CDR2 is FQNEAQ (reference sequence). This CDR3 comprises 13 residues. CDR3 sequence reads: CASSSTGGYEQYF. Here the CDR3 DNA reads TGTGCCAGCAGCTCTACAGGGGGCTACGAGCAGTACTTC.

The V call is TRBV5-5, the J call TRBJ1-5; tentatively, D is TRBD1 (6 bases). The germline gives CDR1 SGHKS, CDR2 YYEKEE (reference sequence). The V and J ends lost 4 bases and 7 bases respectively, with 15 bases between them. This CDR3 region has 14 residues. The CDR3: CASSDTTGTQPQHF. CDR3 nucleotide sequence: TGTGCCAGCAGCGATACAACAGGGACACAGCCCCAGCATTTT.

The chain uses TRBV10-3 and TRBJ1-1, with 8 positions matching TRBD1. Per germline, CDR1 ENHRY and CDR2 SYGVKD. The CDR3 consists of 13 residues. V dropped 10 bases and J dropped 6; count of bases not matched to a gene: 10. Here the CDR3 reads CATIQGEGAEAFF. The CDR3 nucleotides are TGTGCCACCATACAGGGGGAAGGGGCTGAAGCTTTCTTT.

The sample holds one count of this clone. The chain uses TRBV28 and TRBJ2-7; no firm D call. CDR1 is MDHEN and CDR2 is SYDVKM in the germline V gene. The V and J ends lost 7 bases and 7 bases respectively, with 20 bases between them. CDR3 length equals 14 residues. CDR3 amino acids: CASTLGHRAREQYF. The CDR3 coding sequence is TGTGCCAGCACCTTGGGCCACCGAGCCAGAGAGCAGTACTTC.

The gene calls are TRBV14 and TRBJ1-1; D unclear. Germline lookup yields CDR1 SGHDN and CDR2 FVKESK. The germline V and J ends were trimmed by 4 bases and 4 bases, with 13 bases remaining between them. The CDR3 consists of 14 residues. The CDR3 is CASSRRAVSTEAFF. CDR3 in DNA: TGTGCCAGCAGCCGTAGAGCTGTATCCACTGAAGCTTTCTTT.

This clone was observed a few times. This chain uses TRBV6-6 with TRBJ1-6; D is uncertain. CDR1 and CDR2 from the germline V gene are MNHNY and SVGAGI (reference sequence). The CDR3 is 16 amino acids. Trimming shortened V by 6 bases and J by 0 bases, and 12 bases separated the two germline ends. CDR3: CASRRSGSSYNSPLHF. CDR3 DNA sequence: TGTGCCAGCAGACGATCCGGGAGCTCCTATAATTCACCCCTCCACTTT.

The CDR3 DNA reads as TGTGCCAGCTCTCTCCTTCCAGCGGGGGCCTACAATGAGCAGTTCTTC. Translating it yields CASSLLPAGAYNEQFF. The V and J genes are TRBV18 and TRBJ2-1; 8 bases fit TRBD2. The ends lost 6 bases at V and 2 bases at J; junction bases unmatched: 9. Germline lookup yields CDR1 KGHSH and CDR2 LQKENI. This CDR3 region has 16 residues.

CDR3 coding DNA: TGTGCCAGCAGCTTGTGGACAGGGAACACTGAAGCTTTCTTT. Its protein is CASSLWTGNTEAFF. This chain joins TRBV7-8 and TRBJ1-1, with 7 bases matching TRBD1. The V and J ends lost 3 bases and 1 base, in that order; junction bases with no gene match: 2. Germline V gene sequence: CDR1 SGHVS, CDR2 FQNEAQ. This CDR3 comprises 14 residues. Filled out from reference TRBV7-8 and TRBJ1-1, the complete variable domain reads GAGVSQSPRYKVAKRGQDVALRCDPISGHVSLFWYQQALGQGPEFLTYFQNEAQLDKSGLPSDRFFAERPEGSVSTLKIQRTQQEDSAVYLCASSLWTGNTEAFFGQGTRLTVV.

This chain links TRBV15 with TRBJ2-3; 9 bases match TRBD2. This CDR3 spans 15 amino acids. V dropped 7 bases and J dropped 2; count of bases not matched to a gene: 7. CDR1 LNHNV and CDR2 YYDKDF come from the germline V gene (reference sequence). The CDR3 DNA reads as TGTGCCACCACTCCGGGACTAGCCTTCACAGATACGCAGTATTTT. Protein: CATTPGLAFTDTQYF.

This CDR3 reads CASSQEYPGRSDGYTF. Written as DNA, the CDR3 is TGTGCCAGCAGCCAAGAGTACCCAGGCCGATCAGATGGCTACACCTTC. V and J are TRBV3-1 (or the pseudogene TRBV3-2) and TRBJ1-2, with D unclear. This CDR3 has 16 residues. CDR1 is LGHDT and CDR2 is YNNKEL in the germline V gene (reference sequence). V lost 0 bases to trimming and J lost 6 bases, with 17 bases between them.

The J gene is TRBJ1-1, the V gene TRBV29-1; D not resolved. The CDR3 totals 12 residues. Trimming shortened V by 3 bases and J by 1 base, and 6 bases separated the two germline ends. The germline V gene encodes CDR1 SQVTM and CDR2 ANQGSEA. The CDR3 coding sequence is TGCAGCGTTGAGTTCTCGAACACTGAAGCTTTCTTT. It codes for CSVEFSNTEAFF.

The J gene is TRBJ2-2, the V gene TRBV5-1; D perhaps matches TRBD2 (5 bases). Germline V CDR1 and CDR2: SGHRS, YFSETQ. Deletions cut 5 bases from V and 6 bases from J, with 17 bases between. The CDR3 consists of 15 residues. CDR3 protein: CASSPSLADPGELFF. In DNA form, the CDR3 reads TGCGCCAGCAGTCCTAGTCTAGCAGACCCCGGGGAGCTGTTTTTT.

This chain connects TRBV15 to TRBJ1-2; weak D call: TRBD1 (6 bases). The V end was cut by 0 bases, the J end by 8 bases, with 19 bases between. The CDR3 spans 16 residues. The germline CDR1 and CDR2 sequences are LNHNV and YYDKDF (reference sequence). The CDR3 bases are TGTGCCACCAGCAGAGATCGGGGGGCTGGCGATGTAGGCTACACCTTC. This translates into CATSRDRGAGDVGYTF. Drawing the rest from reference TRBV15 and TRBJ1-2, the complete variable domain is DAMVIQNPRYQVTQFGKPVTLSCSQTLNHNVMYWYQQKSSQAPKLLFHYYDKDFNNEADTPDNFQSRRPNTSFCFLDIRSPGLGDTAMYLCATSRDRGAGDVGYTFGSGTRLTVV.

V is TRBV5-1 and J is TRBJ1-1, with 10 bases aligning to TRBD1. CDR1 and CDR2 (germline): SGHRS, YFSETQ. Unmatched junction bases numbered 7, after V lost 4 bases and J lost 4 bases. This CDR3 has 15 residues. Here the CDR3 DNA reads TGCGCCAGCAGCCCGGGAGGGACAGGGGTCACTGAAGCTTTCTTT. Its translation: CASSPGGTGVTEAFF.

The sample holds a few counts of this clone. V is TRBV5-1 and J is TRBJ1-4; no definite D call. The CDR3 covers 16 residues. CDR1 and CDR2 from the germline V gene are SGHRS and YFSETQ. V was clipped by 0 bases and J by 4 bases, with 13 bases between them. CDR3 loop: CASSLGNPRGNEKLFF. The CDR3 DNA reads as TGCGCCAGCAGCTTGGGGAATCCCCGGGGTAATGAAAAACTGTTTTTT.

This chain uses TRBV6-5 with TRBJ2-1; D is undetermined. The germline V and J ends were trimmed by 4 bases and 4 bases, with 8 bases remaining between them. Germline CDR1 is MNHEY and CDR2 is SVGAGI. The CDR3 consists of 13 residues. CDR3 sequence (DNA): TGTGCCAGCAGTTTGACTCGTTACAATGAGCAGTTCTTC. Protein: CASSLTRYNEQFF.

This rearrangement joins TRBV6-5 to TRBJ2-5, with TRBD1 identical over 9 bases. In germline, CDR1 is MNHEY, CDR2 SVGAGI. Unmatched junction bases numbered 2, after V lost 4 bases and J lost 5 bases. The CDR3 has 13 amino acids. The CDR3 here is CASSWDREETQYF. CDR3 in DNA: TGTGCCAGCAGTTGGGACAGGGAGGAGACCCAGTACTTC.

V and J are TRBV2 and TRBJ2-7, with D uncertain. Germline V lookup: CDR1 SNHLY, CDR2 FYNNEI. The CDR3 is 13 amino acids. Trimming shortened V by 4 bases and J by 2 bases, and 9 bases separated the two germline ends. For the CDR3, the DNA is TGTGCCAGCAGTGGCACTGATGCCTACGAGCAGTACTTC. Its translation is CASSGTDAYEQYF.

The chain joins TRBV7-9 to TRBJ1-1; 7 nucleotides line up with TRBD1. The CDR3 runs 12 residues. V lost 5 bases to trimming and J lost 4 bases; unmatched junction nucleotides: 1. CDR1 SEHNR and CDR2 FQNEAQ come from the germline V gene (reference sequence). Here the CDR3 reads CASSQGGTEAFF. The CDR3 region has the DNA TGTGCCAGCAGCCAGGGGGGCACTGAAGCTTTCTTT. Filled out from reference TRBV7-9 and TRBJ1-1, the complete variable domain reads DTGVSQNPRHKITKRGQNVTFRCDPISEHNRLYWYRQTLGQGPEFLTYFQNEAQLEKSRLLSDRFSAERPKGSFSTLEIQRTEQGDSAMYLCASSQGGTEAFFGQGTRLTVV.

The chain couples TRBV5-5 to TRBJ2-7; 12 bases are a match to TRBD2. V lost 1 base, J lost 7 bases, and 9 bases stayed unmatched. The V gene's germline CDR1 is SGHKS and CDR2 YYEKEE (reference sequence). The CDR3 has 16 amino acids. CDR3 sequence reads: CASSLSLAGGLREQYF. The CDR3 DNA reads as TGTGCCAGCAGCTTGTCACTAGCGGGAGGTTTGAGAGAGCAGTACTTC. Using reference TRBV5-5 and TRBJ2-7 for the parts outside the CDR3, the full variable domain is DAGVTQSPTHLIKTRGQQVTLRCSPISGHKSVSWYQQVLGQGPQFIFQYYEKEERGRGNFPDRFSARQFPNYSSELNVNALLLGDSALYLCASSLSLAGGLREQYFGPGTRLTVT.